This T cell receptor beta chain comes out of a study of blood T cell repertoires in COVID-19. Study-level information: The analysed material was cDNA or gDNA that came from T cells, B-cell-depleted T cells, or PBMCs.

The CDR3 consists of 14 residues. The germline V and J ends were trimmed by 1 base and 4 bases, with 10 bases remaining between them. From germline, CDR1 is SGHVS and CDR2 FQNEAQ. Original processing methods: Estimation of nucleated cell counts was performed using reference gene primer amplification. Here immunoSEQ multiplex PCR was the method, and the copy in TCRdb shows in-frame clones only, minus some. V and J calls and clone size are copied from that table; D and trimming were computed from the DNA. The sample carries about 190,000 clones, less than 80% recorded once. The TCR was taken from a man aged 50 to 60 who had recovered from COVID-19. The genes are TRBV7-8 and TRBJ2-5; D perhaps matches TRBD2 (6 bases). Sequencing used peripheral blood. This CDR3 reads CASSLDRGTETQYF. Written as DNA, the CDR3 is TGTGCCAGCAGCTTAGACCGGGGGACAGAGACCCAGTACTTC.